This paragraph reports one TCR beta chain. The data belong to a study of monozygotic twins with inflammatory bowel disease. CDR1 SGHTA and CDR2 FQGTGA come from the germline V gene. CDR3 length: 13 residues. TCRdb reprocessed the 5' RACE reads and reports one entry per CDR3 protein, with no DNA. The sample table includes around 370,000 distinct CDR3 sequences. The chain links TRBV7-3 to TRBJ2-2. This clonotype was sampled from a human donor with ulcerative colitis or Crohn's disease, or a healthy co-twin of an affected twin (not recorded which). Sequences were obtained from blood. The CDR3 sequence is CASSLKLTGELFF.